Below are 28 T cell receptor beta chains sequenced from a single sample in a study of cytomegalovirus exposure and HLA in healthy donors. PCR employed 60 Vbeta and 13 Jbeta primers. Using immunoSEQ multiplex PCR, the repertoire was profiled, and TCRdb retains in-frame clones only, with some absent. This sample carries some 140,000 clones, roughly three quarters of them seen once, and the ten largest clones take around 2%. Sequenced input: PBMCs. All receptors derive from a man aged 25-45 years in good health and CMV-seronegative.

This clone was recorded once. V is TRBV6-1 and J is TRBJ1-2; tentatively, D is TRBD1 (5 bases). V was clipped by 4 bases and J by 6 bases, with 12 bases between them. CDR3 length: 13 residues. The germline gives CDR1 MNHNS, CDR2 SASEGT. The DNA for the CDR3 is TGTGCCAGCAGTGTCGGTTCGGGGGATGGCTACACCTTC. Protein: CASSVGSGDGYTF.

This chain joins TRBV2 and TRBJ2-1; D unresolved. Per germline, CDR1 SNHLY and CDR2 FYNNEI. This CDR3 has 13 residues. V lost 8 bases and J 5 bases, leaving 13 bases between the germline ends. The CDR3 is CASDLRGHNEQFF. CDR3 coding DNA: TGTGCCAGCGACCTCCGAGGCCACAATGAGCAGTTCTTC.

The rearrangement links TRBV6-1 to TRBJ2-3, with D uncertain. V was shortened by 4 bases and J by 6 bases, with 11 bases between the two germline ends. Germline V gene data show CDR1 as MNHNS and CDR2 as SASEGT. The CDR3 is 13 amino acids. CDR3 nucleotide sequence: TGTGCCAGCAGTGCTGCGGTATGGGATACGCAGTATTTT. Translating gives CASSAAVWDTQYF.

V is TRBV27 and J is TRBJ2-3; TRBD2 might be the D (5 bases). V shed 3 bases and J shed 1 base, with 14 bases lying between them. CDR1 is MNHEY, CDR2 SMNVEV, per germline (reference sequence). This CDR3 has 16 residues. The CDR3 sequence: CASSFTGWAGTDTQYF. The CDR3 DNA is TGTGCCAGCAGTTTCACGGGGTGGGCAGGCACAGATACGCAGTATTTT.

The genes are TRBV11-3 and TRBJ2-1; TRBD1 matches 9 bases. The ends lost 1 base at V and 8 bases at J; junction bases unmatched: 9. The CDR3 length is 16 residues. Germline V CDR1 and CDR2: SGHNT, YENEEA. The CDR3 sequence: CASSLGGDRVADEQFF. The CDR3 coding sequence is TGTGCCAGCAGCTTAGGAGGGGACAGGGTTGCAGATGAGCAGTTCTTC.

This sequence joins TRBV2 and TRBJ2-7, with 9 bases lining up with TRBD1. Germline CDR1 SNHLY, CDR2 FYNNEI. V lost 5 bases, J lost 2 bases, and 4 bases stayed unmatched. This CDR3 is built from 14 residues. CDR3 protein: CASSYGTGTYEQYF. The CDR3 bases are TGTGCCAGCAGTTACGGGACAGGGACCTACGAGCAGTACTTC.

This clone is a singleton in its sample. V is TRBV9 and J is TRBJ1-1; tentative D call: TRBD1 (5 bases). This CDR3 has 13 residues. V was pared by 1 base and J by 1 base, with 5 bases between. In germline, CDR1 is SGDLS, CDR2 YYNGEE. The CDR3 DNA follows: TGTGCCAGCAGCGTACAGGGGAACACTGAAGCTTTCTTT. It codes for CASSVQGNTEAFF. Together with reference TRBV9 and TRBJ1-1, the CDR3 gives the full variable domain: DSGVTQTPKHLITATGQRVTLRCSPRSGDLSVYWYQQSLDQGLQFLIQYYNGEERAKGNILERFSAQQFPDLHSELNLSSLELGDSALYFCASSVQGNTEAFFGQGTRLTVV.

This rearrangement joins TRBV4-1 to TRBJ2-2; 11 nucleotides align to TRBD2. The CDR3 length is 14 residues. The V gene's germline CDR1 is MGHRA and CDR2 YSYEKL. V shed 3 bases and J 6 bases; nucleotides not matched to a gene: 0. CDR3 coding DNA: TGCGCCAGCAGCCAGGGACTAGCGGCCGGGGAGCTGTTTTTT. This codes for CASSQGLAAGELFF.

The chain employs TRBV7-3 and TRBJ2-2; tentative D call: TRBD1 (7 bases). Trimming took 5 bases from V and 2 from J, leaving 15 bases between them. There are 16 residues in the CDR3. Germline V lookup: CDR1 SGHTA, CDR2 FQGTGA. The CDR3 loop reads CASSQGGLTNTGELFF. The CDR3 DNA reads as TGTGCCAGCAGCCAGGGGGGACTTACTAACACCGGGGAGCTGTTTTTT.

V and J are TRBV5-1 and TRBJ1-4, with 7 bases identical to TRBD1. CDR1 is SGHRS and CDR2 is YFSETQ in the germline V gene. The CDR3 extends over 17 amino acids. V was pared by 4 bases and J by 0 bases, with 9 bases of the junction left unmatched. The CDR3 DNA reads TGCGCCAGCAGCCCGGACAGGCCAGTTGCAACTAATGAAAAACTGTTTTTT. Translated: CASSPDRPVATNEKLFF.

This CDR3 is CASSLVAEQGGYTF. CDR3 coding DNA: TGTGCCAGCAGCTTAGTTGCGGAGCAGGGTGGCTACACCTTC. The V gene is TRBV7-9, the J gene TRBJ1-2, with a weak D call TRBD1 (5 bases). Trimming shortened V by 1 base and J by 7 bases, and 13 bases separated the two germline ends. Germline values: CDR1 SEHNR, CDR2 FQNEAQ (reference sequence). The CDR3 totals 14 residues.

DNA for the CDR3: TGTGCCAGCAGTCTGGGGCAGTTCTACGAGCAGTACTTC. Protein product: CASSLGQFYEQYF. The V gene is TRBV28, the J gene TRBJ2-7, with D possibly being TRBD1 (5 bases). Germline CDR1 reads MDHEN; CDR2 reads SYDVKM. V was pared by 5 bases and J by 3 bases, with 11 bases between. This CDR3 is 13 amino acids long.

This clone was observed a handful of times. The rearrangement uses TRBV14 and TRBJ2-3; 7 nucleotides match TRBD2. The CDR3 length is 20 residues. Looked up from germline, CDR1 is SGHDN and CDR2 is FVKESK. The J segment lost 0 bases and the V segment lost 3 bases, leaving 18 bases of the junction unmatched. Here the CDR3 DNA reads TGTGCCAGCAGCCAGATCGAGGGAGGAAGAGCGGGACCTAGCACAGATACGCAGTATTTT. Amino acids: CASSQIEGGRAGPSTDTQYF.

V usage is TRBV6-5 and J usage is TRBJ2-2; D is undetermined. Germline CDR1 reads MNHEY; CDR2 reads SVGAGI. The CDR3 has 14 amino acids. Trimming cost V 2 bases and J 1 base, with 5 bases left between them. CDR3: CASSYLLNTGELFF. CDR3 coding DNA: TGTGCCAGCAGTTACCTTCTGAACACCGGGGAGCTGTTTTTT.

The chain has TRBV9 and TRBJ2-1; 9 bases are a match to TRBD2. The CDR3 is 15 amino acids. The germline V gene encodes CDR1 SGDLS and CDR2 YYNGEE. J lost 2 bases, V lost 2 bases, and 2 bases had no gene match. The CDR3 sequence: CASSVTSGAYNEQFF. CDR3 bases: TGTGCCAGCAGCGTGACTAGCGGTGCCTACAATGAGCAGTTCTTC.

This clone was picked up a small number of times. The V gene is TRBV25-1, the J gene TRBJ2-7, with a tentative D call TRBD1 (6 bases). V was trimmed by 3 bases and J by 0 bases, leaving 15 bases between them. Germline CDR1 and CDR2: MGHDK and SYGVNS. This CDR3 contains 16 residues. The CDR3 DNA reads as TGTGCCAGCAGTGAGGACAGACCACCCGGCTCCTACGAGCAGTACTTC. The encoded protein is CASSEDRPPGSYEQYF.

The chain couples TRBV19 to TRBJ2-7; 8 bases align to TRBD1. V shed 4 bases and J 3 bases; nucleotides not matched to a gene: 8. Germline loops: CDR1 LNHDA, CDR2 SQIVND (reference sequence). The CDR3 has 15 residues. The CDR3 DNA follows: TGTGCCAGTAGTAAGGCGACAGGGGACCTCTACGAGCAGTACTTC. Translated: CASSKATGDLYEQYF.

The genes are TRBV28 and TRBJ1-4; tentatively, D is TRBD1 (6 bases). Germline V gene data show CDR1 as MDHEN and CDR2 as SYDVKM. This CDR3 comprises 15 residues. V gave up 8 bases and J gave up 2 bases, with 15 bases separating them. The CDR3 bases are TGTGCCAGCCTCAACTCAGGGGATACTAATGAAAAACTGTTTTTT. It specifies CASLNSGDTNEKLFF.

The chain carries TRBV19 and TRBJ1-2, with 10 bases identical to TRBD1. Germline CDR1 is LNHDA and CDR2 is SQIVND (reference sequence). The CDR3 has 17 amino acids. V shed 2 bases and J 5 bases; nucleotides not matched to a gene: 11. The DNA of the CDR3 is TGTGCCAGTAGTATAATTCCCCGACAGGGGGCGAGATATGGCTACACCTTC. This gives the protein CASSIIPRQGARYGYTF.

The V gene is TRBV5-1, the J gene TRBJ2-3; 10 nucleotides agree with TRBD2. J gave up 2 bases and V 4 bases, and 7 bases lay outside the gene matches. Germline V gene data show CDR1 as SGHRS and CDR2 as YFSETQ. There are 16 residues in the CDR3. CDR3 residues: CASSSALAGITDTQYF. The DNA for the CDR3 is TGCGCCAGCAGCAGCGCACTAGCGGGAATCACAGATACGCAGTATTTT.

The chain uses TRBV19 and TRBJ2-7; TRBD2 matches 13 bases. V was clipped by 5 bases and J by 3 bases; unmatched bases: 4. The CDR3 is made up of 15 amino acids. Germline V lookup: CDR1 LNHDA, CDR2 SQIVND (reference sequence). CDR3 nucleotide sequence: TGTGCCAGTAGTCCCGGGACTAGCGGGATCTACGAGCAGTACTTC. Amino acid sequence: CASSPGTSGIYEQYF.

V usage is TRBV28 and J usage is TRBJ1-4; unclear D gene. CDR1 and CDR2 from the germline V gene are MDHEN and SYDVKM. V was shortened by 4 bases and J by 0 bases, with 9 bases between the two germline ends. CDR3 length: 15 amino acids. Here the CDR3 DNA reads TGTGCCAGCAGTTCCTACAGTACAACTAATGAAAAACTGTTTTTT. It is translated as CASSSYSTTNEKLFF.

The chain carries TRBV19 and TRBJ1-2; D is unclear. This CDR3 comprises 13 residues. The germline gives CDR1 LNHDA, CDR2 SQIVND (reference sequence). Trimming took 0 bases from V and 3 from J, leaving 5 bases between them. CDR3 region: CASSIDSYYGYTF. DNA for the CDR3: TGTGCCAGTAGTATAGACTCCTACTATGGCTACACCTTC.

The chain links TRBV14 to TRBJ2-7, with TRBD2 identical over 9 bases. Germline values: CDR1 SGHDN, CDR2 FVKESK. The CDR3 runs to 14 residues. V dropped 6 bases and J dropped 3; count of bases not matched to a gene: 6. DNA of the CDR3: TGTGCCAGCAGGAAGGCGGGAGGGGGCTACGAGCAGTACTTC. It codes for CASRKAGGGYEQYF.

The chain has TRBV6-5 and TRBJ1-2; D is uncertain. Germline CDR1 is MNHEY and CDR2 is SVGAGI. V lost 4 bases and J lost 5, with 17 bases in between. CDR3 size: 15 residues. Here the CDR3 reads CASSSRVSPSYGYTF. The CDR3 coding sequence is TGTGCCAGCAGTTCCCGAGTAAGCCCTTCATATGGCTACACCTTC.

The gene calls are TRBV2 and TRBJ2-2; maybe TRBD1 (5 bases). Trimming removed 0 bases from V and 8 bases from J, with 7 bases in between. There are 13 residues in the CDR3. CDR1 is SNHLY, CDR2 FYNNEI, per germline. DNA of the CDR3: TGTGCCAGCAGTGAAGCGCGGACAGGGGAGCTGTTTTTT. The encoded protein is CASSEARTGELFF.

The chain carries TRBV9 and TRBJ2-7; D gene unclear. CDR3 length equals 15 residues. V gave up 0 bases and J gave up 0 bases, with 10 bases separating them. CDR1 SGDLS and CDR2 YYNGEE come from the germline V gene. The CDR3 nucleotides are TGTGCCAGCAGCGTAGCTGGCGGTGACTCCTACGAGCAGTACTTC. Residues: CASSVAGGDSYEQYF.

A remark on this clone: Other DNA sequences in the sample encode the same CDR3. This sequence joins TRBV5-6 and TRBJ2-7; 8 nucleotides agree with TRBD1. This CDR3 has 14 amino acids. V lost 0 bases and J lost 4; bases outside the gene matches: 3. Germline V CDR1 and CDR2: SGHDT, YYEEEE. The CDR3 here is CASSLGQGRYEQYF. The CDR3 DNA reads as TGTGCCAGCAGCTTGGGACAGGGGAGATACGAGCAGTACTTC.